This passage covers 24 T cell receptor beta chains from one sample sequenced in a study of cytomegalovirus exposure and HLA in healthy donors. PCR primers comprised 60 Vbeta and 13 Jbeta primers. Sequenced by immunoSEQ multiplex PCR; TCRdb stores in-frame clones only, minus some. This table holds 200,000 to 250,000 clones, roughly 84% found once. Sequencing used PBMCs. These receptors originate from a man between 50 and 59 years old in good health and CMV-seronegative.

The rearrangement joins TRBV4-1 to TRBJ2-3, with 8 bases lining up with TRBD1. The length of the CDR3 is 17 residues. Germline CDR1 MGHRA, CDR2 YSYEKL. Trimming at V came to 0 bases and at J to 7 bases, leaving 12 bases not matched to a gene. CDR3 DNA: TGCGCCAGCAGCCAAGAGTTTTGGCAGGGGGCGCTGAATACGCAGTATTTT. This encodes CASSQEFWQGALNTQYF.

DNA for the CDR3: TGTGCCAGCAGGTTGACAGGCCTTAGTGGGGGGGAGCTGTTTTTT. Residues: CASRLTGLSGGELFF. This chain links TRBV6-5 with TRBJ2-2; possibly TRBD1 for D (6 bases). Trimming removed 6 bases from V and 8 bases from J, with 19 bases in between. CDR3 size: 15 residues. Germline V gene lookup returns CDR1 MNHEY and CDR2 SVGAGI.

The rearrangement uses TRBV28 and TRBJ2-7; perhaps TRBD1 as D (6 bases). The germline gives CDR1 MDHEN, CDR2 SYDVKM. The CDR3 is 15 amino acids. V dropped 4 bases and J dropped 2 bases, with 15 bases sitting between them. The CDR3 DNA follows: TGTGCCAGCAGTTCTAGACAGGAACTTACCTACGAGCAGTACTTC. It encodes CASSSRQELTYEQYF.

The rearrangement uses TRBV6-1 and TRBJ2-7; unclear D gene. CDR1 MNHNS and CDR2 SASEGT come from the germline V gene. V lost 5 bases and J lost 7, with 18 bases in between. The CDR3 consists of 14 residues. In DNA, the CDR3 is TGTGCCAGCAGTCGAGACCGCGATCTCGGGGAGCAGTACTTC. This sequence encodes CASSRDRDLGEQYF.

This chain connects TRBV15 to TRBJ2-5; the match to TRBD2 covers 7 bases. The CDR3 is made up of 17 amino acids. The J segment lost 5 bases and the V segment lost 0 bases, leaving 12 bases of the junction unmatched. Germline CDR1 is LNHNV and CDR2 is YYDKDF (reference sequence). In DNA form, the CDR3 reads TGTGCCACCAGCAGAGAAACGGGCGGGAGAGAAAGGGAGACCCAGTACTTC. This codes for CATSRETGGRERETQYF.

This clone has only one observation. This chain joins TRBV7-2 and TRBJ1-2; D is undetermined. V was clipped by 1 base and J by 4 bases, with 19 bases between them. The CDR3 length is 17 residues. CDR1 and CDR2 (germline): SGHTA, FQGNSA. The CDR3 nucleotides read TGTGCCAGCAGCTTAGTTGTTAGCGCGATTAAAAGCTATGGCTACACCTTC. Its translation is CASSLVVSAIKSYGYTF.

In regard to this clone: Other DNA sequences in this sample translate to the same CDR3. The chain joins TRBV5-4 to TRBJ2-2, with TRBD2 identical over 9 bases. With V trimmed by 3 bases and J by 2 bases, 5 bases remained unmatched. There are 16 residues in the CDR3. Per germline, CDR1 SGHNT and CDR2 YYREEE (reference sequence). CDR3: CASSSPSGVNTGELFF. CDR3 bases: TGTGCCAGCAGCTCCCCTAGCGGGGTTAACACCGGGGAGCTGTTTTTT.

The chain joins TRBV27 to TRBJ1-5, with 7 positions matching TRBD1. V shed 5 bases, J shed 6 bases, and the junction held 10 bases outside the gene matches. CDR3 size: 15 residues. From germline, CDR1 is MNHEY and CDR2 SMNVEV (reference sequence). The CDR3, as DNA: TGTGCCAGCAGTCCCAGGGACAGCGGGGGTCAGCCCCAGCATTTT. Translated: CASSPRDSGGQPQHF.

The chain joins TRBV5-1 to TRBJ2-2; D remains ambiguous. V lost 2 bases to trimming and J lost 8 bases, with 7 bases between them. This CDR3 region has 12 residues. The germline V gene encodes CDR1 SGHRS and CDR2 YFSETQ. CDR3: CASSLVQGELFF. The DNA of the CDR3 is TGCGCCAGCAGCTTAGTTCAGGGGGAGCTGTTTTTT.

CDR3 sequence reads: CASSLAGGRTGELFF. The CDR3 bases are TGTGCCAGCAGCTTGGCAGGGGGTCGAACCGGGGAGCTGTTTTTT. The J gene is TRBJ2-2, the V gene TRBV5-6; 7 nucleotides align to TRBD1. Germline CDR1 SGHDT, CDR2 YYEEEE. The J segment lost 5 bases and the V segment lost 0 bases, leaving 4 bases of the junction unmatched. This CDR3 is built from 15 residues.

This clone has only a few counts. The CDR3 region is CASSLGGSGRAGYEQYF. The CDR3 region has the DNA TGTGCCAGCAGCTTAGGGGGCAGCGGGAGGGCCGGGTACGAGCAGTACTTC. V usage is TRBV7-2 and J usage is TRBJ2-7; TRBD2 matches at 10 bases. Germline V lookup: CDR1 SGHTA, CDR2 FQGNSA. Trimming removed 1 base from V and 4 bases from J; junction bases left unmatched: 10. The CDR3 contains 17 residues.

This chain uses TRBV6-1 with TRBJ2-4, with TRBD2 as a possible D gene (7 bases). CDR1 and CDR2 (germline): MNHNS, SASEGT. The length of the CDR3 is 15 residues. V gave up 2 bases and J gave up 9 bases, with 17 bases separating them. CDR3 bases: TGTGCCAGCAGTGAAAGGGGGGGGCAGAGGGGCATTCAGTACTTC. It codes for CASSERGGQRGIQYF.

The V gene is TRBV7-8, the J gene TRBJ2-7; 7 positions match TRBD2. The J segment lost 7 bases and the V segment lost 4 bases, leaving 7 bases of the junction unmatched. Germline CDR1 reads SGHVS; CDR2 reads FQNEAQ. The CDR3 has 13 residues. The DNA for the CDR3 is TGTGCCAGCAGCTCAGGACTAGTGGAAGAGCAGTACTTC. It yields the protein CASSSGLVEEQYF.

This clone was counted a few times. The V and J genes are TRBV2 and TRBJ1-6; 8 bases line up with TRBD1. CDR3 length: 13 amino acids. With 6 bases clipped from V and 8 bases from J, the junction kept 3 bases outside the gene matches. From germline, CDR1 is SNHLY and CDR2 FYNNEI. CDR3 residues: CASRLTGDSPLHF. In DNA form, the CDR3 reads TGTGCCAGCAGGCTGACAGGGGATTCACCCCTCCACTTT.

The chain carries TRBV19 and TRBJ1-5; no reliable D call. The CDR3 runs to 14 residues. Trimming took off 11 bases at V and 6 bases at J, with 20 bases between the two ends. Germline loops: CDR1 LNHDA, CDR2 SQIVND (reference sequence). CDR3 region: CALSSGSMGQPQHF. CDR3 DNA: TGTGCCCTATCATCCGGGTCCATGGGTCAGCCCCAGCATTTT.

V is TRBV5-1 and J is TRBJ2-5, with 8 bases matching TRBD2. The DNA end lines up better with TRBJ2-7; the J call may be wrong. Germline lookup yields CDR1 SGHRS and CDR2 YFSETQ. CDR3 length: 15 amino acids. Here the CDR3 DNA reads TGCGCCAGCAGCTCGACTAGCGAAAAAGGCTACGAGCAGTACTTC. This codes for CASSSTSEKGYEQYF.

The CDR3 protein is CASSLRLAGVGEQYF. The DNA of the CDR3 is TGTGCCAGCAGTTTACGGCTAGCGGGAGTTGGTGAGCAGTACTTC. V gene TRBV28 combines with J gene TRBJ2-7; TRBD2 matches 10 bases. The J segment lost 7 bases and the V segment lost 2 bases, leaving 8 bases of the junction unmatched. This CDR3 has 15 residues. Germline CDR1 MDHEN, CDR2 SYDVKM.

In this sample, this clone turned up a few times. The CDR3 DNA reads TGTGCCAGCAGCACCCCGGCAGGCGGGAGCGGACACACAGATACGCAGTATTTT. This codes for CASSTPAGGSGHTDTQYF. The genes are TRBV7-2 and TRBJ2-3; TRBD2 agrees at 7 bases. Losses at the gene ends were 5 bases for V and 2 bases for J; bases not matched to a gene: 16. The CDR3 is made up of 18 amino acids. Germline-derived CDR1 and CDR2 are SGHTA and FQGNSA.

CDR3 DNA sequence: TGTGCCAGCAGCTTGGCACTGGGGGACAGGGTTGTTAATGAGCAGTTCTTC. Protein: CASSLALGDRVVNEQFF. The chain recombines TRBV5-4 with TRBJ2-1; 9 bases map to TRBD1. CDR1 SGHNT and CDR2 YYREEE come from the germline V gene (reference sequence). This CDR3 has 17 residues. The trim removed 0 bases at V and 7 bases at J, leaving 11 bases unmatched.

V is TRBV11-2 and J is TRBJ2-7; D is ambiguous. In germline, CDR1 is SGHAT, CDR2 FQNNGV. Trimming stripped 0 bases from V and 1 base from J, with 13 bases between. This CDR3 has 16 amino acids. The chain's CDR3 is CASSLDLDSRSYEQYF. Here the CDR3 DNA reads TGTGCCAGCAGCTTAGATCTAGATAGCAGATCCTACGAGCAGTACTTC.

This sequence joins TRBV6-5 and TRBJ2-5; the D gene is possibly TRBD1 (6 bases). The J call may not be correct, given that the DNA end is closer to TRBJ2-7. Germline V lookup: CDR1 MNHEY, CDR2 SVGAGI. This CDR3 spans 14 amino acids. This CDR3 is CASSPDRISYEQYF. The CDR3 DNA reads TGTGCCAGCAGCCCAGACAGGATCTCCTACGAGCAGTACTTC.

The chain combines TRBV29-1 with TRBJ2-5, with a weak D call TRBD2 (6 bases). This CDR3 region has 15 residues. CDR1 and CDR2 (germline): SQVTM, ANQGSEA. V dropped 7 bases and J dropped 3 bases, with 21 bases sitting between them. The DNA of the CDR3 is TGCAGCGCCGGGAGAGGGACCCTAAGAGAAGAGACCCAGTACTTC. As protein: CSAGRGTLREETQYF.

This chain links TRBV7-9 with TRBJ2-2, with 11 bases identical to TRBD2. The CDR3 spans 16 residues. The trim removed 5 bases at V and 3 bases at J, leaving 5 bases unmatched. Germline V gene data show CDR1 as SEHNR and CDR2 as FQNEAQ (reference sequence). The chain's CDR3 is CASSPNSGRDTGELFF. CDR3 coding DNA: TGTGCCAGCAGCCCTAATAGCGGGAGGGACACCGGGGAGCTGTTTTTT.

In its sample, this clone was seen a few times. The chain has TRBV5-4 and TRBJ2-5, with D uncertain. Trimming stripped 0 bases from V and 7 bases from J, with 10 bases between. This CDR3 has 13 amino acids. Germline CDR1 SGHNT, CDR2 YYREEE (reference sequence). The CDR3 DNA reads TGTGCCAGCAGCTTGGTAGAAAGTGGGACCCAGTACTTC. Its protein is CASSLVESGTQYF.